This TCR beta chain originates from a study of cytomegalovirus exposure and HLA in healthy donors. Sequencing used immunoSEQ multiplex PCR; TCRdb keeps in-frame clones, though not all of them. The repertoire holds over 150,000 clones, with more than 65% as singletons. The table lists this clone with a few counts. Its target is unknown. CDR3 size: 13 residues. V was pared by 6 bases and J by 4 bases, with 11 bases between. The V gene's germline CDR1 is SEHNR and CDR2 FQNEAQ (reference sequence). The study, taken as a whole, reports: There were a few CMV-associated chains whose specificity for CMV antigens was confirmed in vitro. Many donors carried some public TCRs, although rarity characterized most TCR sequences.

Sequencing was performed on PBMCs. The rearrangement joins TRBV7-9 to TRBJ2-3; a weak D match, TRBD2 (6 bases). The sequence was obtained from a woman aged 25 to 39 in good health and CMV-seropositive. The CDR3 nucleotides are TGTGCCAGCAGTTCGGAGGGTGCAGATACGCAGTATTTT. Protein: CASSSEGADTQYF.